This T cell receptor (beta chain) was sequenced for a study of early T cells in non-severe SARS-CoV-2 infection. The CDR3 has 13 amino acids. Germline CDR1 reads ENHRY; CDR2 reads SYGVKD. Trimming at V came to 10 bases and at J to 1 base, leaving 2 bases not matched to a gene. This clonotype was observed many times. Attachment of unique molecular identifiers was made to individual cDNA molecules. TCRdb called the 5' RACE reads again in MiXCR, with one record for every CDR3 protein. The sample contains more than 15,000 distinct CDR3 sequences, roughly 5.1% of which appear only once. The receptor was derived from an adult who was a healthcare worker with PCR-confirmed SARS-CoV-2 infection or an uninfected control (not recorded which). Sequencing used whole blood. The chain carries TRBV10-3 and TRBJ2-7; 12 bases align to TRBD2. The DNA for the CDR3 is TGTGCCACGCTAGCGGGAGGGTCCTACGAGCAGTACTTC. Its protein is CATLAGGSYEQYF.